This TCR beta chain was obtained from a study of blood T cell repertoires in COVID-19. Overall study context: The United States, Italy and Spain supplied acute and convalescent COVID-19 samples. PBMCs, B-cell-depleted T cells, or T cells provided the cDNA or gDNA that made up the material.

Trimming cost V 2 bases and J 4 bases; bases outside gene matches: 14. This CDR3 spans 19 amino acids. The V gene's germline CDR1 is SGHNT and CDR2 YYREEE (reference sequence). In the original analysis: Amplification of reference gene primers was used by the study to estimate nucleated cell counts. Profiling relied on immunoSEQ multiplex PCR, and the TCRdb table lists in-frame clones only, not all of them. Clonal size and the V and J genes are those of that table, whereas D and trimming came from the DNA. There are more than 250,000 clones in the sample; about 85% occur only once, and 3.6% lies in the top ten.

V usage is TRBV5-4 and J usage is TRBJ2-6; TRBD1 matches 8 bases. The sequenced material came from peripheral blood. This clonotype was sampled from a man between 18 and 29 years old with active or convalescent COVID-19. CDR3 region: CASSFQGAGQARGANVLTF. The CDR3, as DNA: TGTGCCAGCAGCTTTCAGGGGGCCGGACAGGCCCGGGGGGCCAACGTCCTGACTTTC.